This is a list of T cell receptor beta chains from one sample in a study of tumor-infiltrating lymphocytes in primary liver carcinoma. TCRdb called the multiplex PCR reads again in MiXCR, with one record for every CDR3 protein. The table shows approximately 300,000 distinct CDR3 sequences, with 65% occurring only once. The sequencing input was peripheral blood. These receptors were taken from a man aged 35 to 55 with primary liver carcinoma and hepatitis B virus infection. Both conserved end residues are part of each CDR3. Fields, in order: J gene, V gene, clone size, D gene, CDR3 protein, CDR3 DNA. D genes are given only for firm matches. Clone size, where shown, is once, few, many, or a class for clones that have expanded.

>TRBJ2-3|TRBV4-1|.|.
CASSQEGSGTDTQYF
TGCGCCAGCAGCCAAGAGGGTAGCGGCACAGATACGCAGTATTTT
>TRBJ2-5|TRBV5-1|few|.
CASSLEGGGETQYF
TGCGCCAGCAGCTTGGAGGGCGGTGGAGAGACCCAGTACTTC
>TRBJ2-1|TRBV11-3|many|TRBD2
CASSRQGGRGTYNEQFF
TGTGCCAGCAGCCGCCAGGGCGGGAGAGGGACCTACAATGAGCAGTTCTTC
>TRBJ1-2|TRBV5-4|many|.
CASSWDNDGYTF
TGTGCCAGCAGCTGGGACAACGATGGCTACACCTTC
>TRBJ2-7|TRBV12-3/TRBV12-4|.|.
CASSPQGTKAYEQYF
TGTGCCAGCAGTCCTCAGGGGACCAAGGCCTACGAGCAGTACTTC
>TRBJ2-1|TRBV2|.|.
CASSENPGTHEQFF
TGTGCCAGCAGTGAGAACCCCGGTACCCATGAGCAGTTCTTC
>TRBJ1-1|TRBV11-1|.|.
CASSRDMTTEALF
TGTGCCAGCAGTCGGGACATGACTACTGAAGCTCTCTTC
>TRBJ2-5|TRBV5-1|few|TRBD1
CASSPGQVGPETQYF
TGCGCCAGCAGCCCTGGACAGGTTGGACCAGAGACCCAGTACTTC
>TRBJ2-7|TRBV24-1|.|.
CATSEATGNSYEQYF
TGTGCCACCAGTGAGGCCACGGGGAATTCCTACGAGCAGTACTTC
>TRBJ2-7|TRBV5-4|.|TRBD2
CASTWGGGTSGSYEQYF
TGTGCCAGCACCTGGGGTGGTGGGACTAGCGGCAGCTACGAGCAGTACTTC
>TRBJ1-1|TRBV11-2|many|.
CASSLGRNTEAFF
TGTGCCAGCAGCTTAGGCAGAAACACTGAAGCTTTCTTT
>TRBJ2-2|TRBV5-1|.|TRBD1
CASNFDRGKGELFF
TGCGCCAGCAACTTCGACAGGGGCAAAGGGGAGCTGTTTTTT
>TRBJ2-3|TRBV6-2/TRBV6-3|once|.
CASSIKWRELDTQYF
TGTGCCAGCAGTATAAAATGGCGAGAATTAGATACGCAGTATTTT
>TRBJ2-7|TRBV29-1|many|.
CSVEGWDSYEQYF
TGCAGCGTTGAAGGCTGGGACTCCTACGAGCAGTACTTC
>TRBJ2-3|TRBV5-1|.|.
CASSERSTDTQYF
TGCGCCAGCAGCGAGCGTAGCACAGATACGCAGTATTTT
>TRBJ1-3|TRBV28|.|TRBD1
CASSSGTGGSGNTIYF
TGTGCCAGCAGTTCCGGGACAGGGGGGTCTGGAAACACCATATATTTT
>TRBJ2-7|TRBV6-1|few|.
CASRRQHYPAF
TGTGCCAGCAGACGACAGCACTACCCTGCTTTC
>TRBJ1-5|TRBV6-1|once|.
CTSRGRVIRSQPQHF
TGTACCAGCAGGGGCAGGGTGATTCGAAGTCAGCCCCAGCATTTT
>TRBJ2-2|TRBV28|.|.
CASSFDYSSRKSSTGGLFF
TGTGCCAGCAGTTTCGACTATAGCTCGCGGAAGTCTTCCACCGGGGGGCTGTTTTTT
>TRBJ2-1|TRBV4-2|.|TRBD2
CTSSQDRRLARNEGFF
TGTACCAGCAGCCAAGATCGGCGACTAGCGCGCAATGAGGGGTTCTTC
>TRBJ2-5|TRBV4-1|once|TRBD2
CANSQDTGGGGEAQYF
TGCGCCAACAGCCAAGATACGGGGGGTGGGGGAGAGGCCCAGTACTTC
>TRBJ1-1|TRBV14|many|.
CASSQDHRNTEAFF
TGTGCCAGCAGCCAAGATCACAGGAACACTGAAGCTTTCTTT
>TRBJ2-5|TRBV29-1|.|TRBD2
CSVETGRELTKETQYF
TGCAGCGTTGAAACCGGGCGGGAGTTGACCAAAGAGACCCAGTACTTC
>TRBJ1-1|TRBV29-1|many|.
CSVDIWNTEAFF
TGCAGCGTTGACATCTGGAACACTGAAGCTTTCTTT
>TRBJ2-2|TRBV5-4|.|.
CVSSPLEGGTGELFF
TGTGTCAGCAGCCCATTGGAAGGGGGTACCGGGGAGCTGTTTTTT
>TRBJ2-4|TRBV6-1|many|.
CASSDGTPRGIQYF
TGTGCCAGCAGTGACGGGACTCCTCGGGGCATTCAGTACTTC